The next 26 T cell receptor beta chains were all read from a single sample in a study of T cell changes during pregnancy in multiple sclerosis. Assay: immunoSEQ multiplex PCR; the TCRdb copy retains only in-frame clones and omits some. The sample lists 40,000 to 45,000 clones; nearly 90% were seen once. Specimen: CD4+ T cells from peripheral blood mononuclear cells, collected after pregnancy. The receptors come from a female donor with multiple sclerosis, enrolled in a pregnancy study.

This chain links TRBV7-3 with TRBJ1-1, with a possible D match to TRBD1 (6 bases). Germline assignment: CDR1 SGHTA and CDR2 FQGTGA. V was pared by 5 bases and J by 4 bases, with 11 bases between. The CDR3 sequence is 13 residues long. CDR3: CASSPTGPTEAFF. CDR3 DNA: TGTGCCAGCAGCCCTACAGGGCCCACTGAAGCTTTCTTT.

The chain carries TRBV5-1 and TRBJ2-1; 9 bases agree with TRBD1. Germline V gene data show CDR1 as SGHRS and CDR2 as YFSETQ. The CDR3 spans 15 residues. J was trimmed by 3 bases and V by 1 base; bases with no gene match: 2. CDR3 loop: CASSLRDRVYNEQFF. CDR3 nucleotide sequence: TGCGCCAGCAGCTTGAGGGACAGGGTCTACAATGAGCAGTTCTTC. Using reference TRBV5-1 and TRBJ2-1 for the parts outside the CDR3, the full variable domain is KAGVTQTPRYLIKTRGQQVTLSCSPISGHRSVSWYQQTPGQGLQFLFEYFSETQRNKGNFPGRFSGRQFSNSRSEMNVSTLELGDSALYLCASSLRDRVYNEQFFGPGTRLTVL.

The chain recombines TRBV27 with TRBJ2-1, with D perhaps matching TRBD1 (6 bases). Germline V CDR1 and CDR2: MNHEY, SMNVEV (reference sequence). This CDR3 comprises 14 residues. Trimming took off 3 bases at V and 12 bases at J, with 18 bases between the two ends. DNA of the CDR3: TGTGCCAGCAGTTTCGGGGACACGGGGTCTGGGCAGTTCTTC. Translation gives CASSFGDTGSGQFF.

The rearrangement uses TRBV5-6 and TRBJ2-5, with 7 bases lining up with TRBD1. This CDR3 has 14 residues. CDR1 and CDR2 from the germline V gene are SGHDT and YYEEEE. Trimming removed 1 base from V and 1 base from J; junction bases left unmatched: 1. The CDR3 DNA reads as TGTGCCAGCAGCTTGACAGGGGCCCAAGAGACCCAGTACTTC. This sequence encodes CASSLTGAQETQYF.

The CDR3 DNA sequence: TGTGCCAGTAGTAATACAGGGGCAGATACGCAGTATTTT. As protein: CASSNTGADTQYF. The chain recombines TRBV19 with TRBJ2-3, with TRBD1 matching over 7 bases. This CDR3 comprises 13 residues. V gave up 4 bases and J gave up 4 bases; unmatched junction bases: 2. The germline gives CDR1 LNHDA, CDR2 SQIVND (reference sequence).

On this clone: The same CDR3 is also encoded by other DNA sequences in this sample. The V gene is TRBV9, the J gene TRBJ1-6, with TRBD1 matching over 11 bases. Germline V CDR1 and CDR2: SGDLS, YYNGEE. This CDR3 contains 14 residues. J lost 8 bases, V lost 2 bases, and 0 bases had no gene match. CDR3 sequence: CASSVGQGDSPLHF. For the CDR3, the DNA is TGTGCCAGCAGCGTGGGACAGGGGGATTCACCCCTCCACTTT.

A note on this clone: Mismatch with germline at one junction end may stem from a read error. This rearrangement joins TRBV6-1 to TRBJ2-6; D uncertain. This CDR3 has 10 amino acids. Germline values: CDR1 MNHNS, CDR2 SASEGT. CDR3 sequence (DNA): TGCGTCTCTGGGGCCAACGTCCTGACTTTC. It specifies CVSGANVLTF.

DNA of the CDR3: TGTGCCTATGTGGACAGCTCCAGAACCTATGGCTACACCTTC. Residues: CAYVDSSRTYGYTF. V gene TRBV30 combines with J gene TRBJ1-2, with D perhaps TRBD1 (6 bases). The V end lost 7 bases, the J end lost 4 bases, and 19 bases lay between the germline ends. The CDR3 sequence is 14 residues long. Germline lookup yields CDR1 GTSNPN and CDR2 SVGIG (reference sequence).

This chain connects TRBV5-1 to TRBJ2-7; TRBD1 matches at 7 bases. This CDR3 spans 14 amino acids. The V segment lost 4 bases and the J segment 2 bases; nucleotides outside the gene matches: 6. CDR1 is SGHRS and CDR2 is YFSETQ in the germline V gene. The CDR3 region has the DNA TGCGCCAGCAGCCCAGGGACAGAGACCTACGAGCAGTACTTC. It encodes CASSPGTETYEQYF.

The rearrangement links TRBV7-2 to TRBJ2-7, with D possibly TRBD2 on 6 matching bases. The germline gives CDR1 SGHTA, CDR2 FQGNSA. Trimming pared 3 bases from V and 0 bases from J, leaving 12 bases between. The CDR3 contains 15 residues. The CDR3 nucleotides read TGTGCCAGCAGCTTCGGTGGGGGGTACTCCTACGAGCAGTACTTC. Protein: CASSFGGGYSYEQYF.

V and J are TRBV11-2 and TRBJ2-6, with a tentative D call TRBD2 (6 bases). V gave up 4 bases and J gave up 5 bases, with 12 bases separating them. The CDR3 extends over 15 amino acids. The germline V gene has CDR1 SGHAT and CDR2 FQNNGV. CDR3 amino acids: CASSSEGLWANVLTF. CDR3 in DNA: TGTGCCAGCAGCTCGGAGGGGCTCTGGGCCAACGTCCTGACTTTC.

The chain has TRBV9 and TRBJ2-4, with D possibly TRBD2 on 5 matching bases. This CDR3 has 14 residues. CDR1 is SGDLS and CDR2 is YYNGEE in the germline V gene. The germline V and J ends were trimmed by 3 bases and 1 base, with 8 bases remaining between them. The CDR3 DNA reads TGTGCCAGCAGCGCGGGGATGGCCAAAAACATTCAGTACTTC. Its protein product is CASSAGMAKNIQYF.

The CDR3 DNA reads TGCGCCAGCATGCTTTCGGGGACAGAGGTCCCCGGGGAGCTGTTTTTT. Translated, it gives CASMLSGTEVPGELFF. The chain employs TRBV5-1 and TRBJ2-2, with TRBD1 matching over 7 bases. The CDR3 contains 16 residues. The V and J ends lost 6 bases and 6 bases, in that order; junction bases with no gene match: 14. Germline CDR1 and CDR2: SGHRS and YFSETQ. Drawing the rest from reference TRBV5-1 and TRBJ2-2, the complete variable domain is KAGVTQTPRYLIKTRGQQVTLSCSPISGHRSVSWYQQTPGQGLQFLFEYFSETQRNKGNFPGRFSGRQFSNSRSEMNVSTLELGDSALYLCASMLSGTEVPGELFFGEGSRLTVL.

This clone has a single count. This rearrangement joins TRBV7-3 to TRBJ2-5, with 7 bases that match TRBD1. Germline V gives CDR1 SGHTA, CDR2 FQGTGA. This CDR3 spans 15 amino acids. The ends lost 2 bases at V and 4 bases at J; junction bases unmatched: 7. The CDR3 coding sequence is TGTGCCAGCAGCTTACAGCCAGGGGGATCAGAGACCCAGTACTTC. Protein product: CASSLQPGGSETQYF.

The chain has TRBV6-1 and TRBJ1-2; D is undetermined. This CDR3 region has 12 residues. V was clipped by 6 bases and J by 0 bases, with 5 bases between them. Germline values: CDR1 MNHNS, CDR2 SASEGT. CDR3: CASSAANYGYTF. DNA of the CDR3: TGTGCCAGCAGCGCAGCTAACTATGGCTACACCTTC.

The chain combines TRBV7-2 with TRBJ1-6; D may be TRBD1 (6 bases). From germline, CDR1 is SGHTA and CDR2 FQGNSA. The CDR3 covers 15 residues. The germline V and J ends were trimmed by 1 base and 6 bases, with 10 bases remaining between them. The CDR3 DNA follows: TGTGCCAGCAGCTTAGGACAGGCGGTTAATTCACCCCTCCACTTT. Its protein is CASSLGQAVNSPLHF.

The rearrangement joins TRBV2 to TRBJ2-1; TRBD1 might be the D (6 bases). This CDR3 has 14 amino acids. Trimming stripped 1 base from V and 5 bases from J, with 9 bases between. Germline assignment: CDR1 SNHLY and CDR2 FYNNEI. The chain's CDR3 is CASSEEAGDNEQFF. The CDR3 coding sequence is TGTGCCAGCAGTGAAGAAGCAGGGGACAATGAGCAGTTCTTC.

The chain has TRBV5-1 and TRBJ2-5, with TRBD1 matching 9 bases. TRBJ2-7 explains the end of the DNA better; the J call may be wrong. The CDR3 covers 15 residues. Germline CDR1 reads SGHRS; CDR2 reads YFSETQ. CDR3 region: CASSLRDRADYEQYF. The CDR3 DNA sequence: TGCGCCAGCAGCTTGCGGGACAGGGCGGACTACGAGCAGTACTTC.

The genes are TRBV5-1 and TRBJ1-6, with a weak D call TRBD1 (6 bases). Trimming took 4 bases from V and 8 from J, leaving 22 bases between them. This CDR3 region has 17 residues. Per germline, CDR1 SGHRS and CDR2 YFSETQ. The CDR3 DNA sequence: TGCGCCAGCAGCCTTTACTCGACAGGCAACGGTTATTCACCCCTCCACTTT. As protein: CASSLYSTGNGYSPLHF.

This clone was detected only a few times. V is TRBV7-6 and J is TRBJ1-6; D call uncertain. V was clipped by 2 bases and J by 11 bases, with 19 bases between them. The CDR3 is made up of 16 amino acids. The germline V gene encodes CDR1 SGHVS and CDR2 FNYEAQ. Here the CDR3 DNA reads TGTGCCAGCAGCTTATTAGGTTCCGGAGAGATTGCACCCCTCCACTTT. The encoded protein is CASSLLGSGEIAPLHF.

The V call is TRBV5-1, the J call TRBJ1-2, with TRBD1 identical over 10 bases. V dropped 2 bases and J dropped 7; count of bases not matched to a gene: 5. Germline CDR1 and CDR2: SGHRS and YFSETQ. This CDR3 contains 14 residues. The CDR3 loop is CASSFSDRGGGYTF. The CDR3 bases are TGCGCCAGCAGCTTCTCGGACAGGGGGGGTGGCTACACCTTC.

The genes are TRBV19 and TRBJ1-2, with 9 bases matching TRBD1. Trimming at V came to 3 bases and at J to 4 bases, leaving 9 bases not matched to a gene. Germline CDR1 is LNHDA and CDR2 is SQIVND (reference sequence). The CDR3 contains 16 residues. The DNA for the CDR3 is TGTGCCAGTAGTATTCACTACAGGGGGCGCCTCTATGGCTACACCTTC. Its protein is CASSIHYRGRLYGYTF.

The chain uses TRBV11-3 and TRBJ2-2, with a possible D match to TRBD1 (6 bases). The CDR3 loop spans 15 amino acids. Germline CDR1 and CDR2: SGHNT and YENEEA. V gave up 4 bases and J gave up 3 bases, with 12 bases separating them. In nucleotides, the CDR3 is TGTGCCAGCAGCTCCCGGGACACCTACACCGGGGAGCTGTTTTTT. This sequence encodes CASSSRDTYTGELFF.

V gene TRBV7-6 combines with J gene TRBJ2-5; a possible D gene is TRBD1 (5 bases). Trimming removed 1 base at V and 2 bases at J, with 8 bases between. CDR1 and CDR2 (germline): SGHVS, FNYEAQ. The CDR3 covers 14 residues. The CDR3 loop is CASSLGQGQETQYF. The CDR3, as DNA: TGTGCCAGCAGCTTAGGGCAGGGACAAGAGACCCAGTACTTC.

The CDR3 protein is CASQRWGDSYNEQFF. The CDR3 DNA sequence: TGTGCCTCCCAAAGGTGGGGGGACTCCTACAATGAGCAGTTCTTC. V gene TRBV2 combines with J gene TRBJ2-1, with TRBD2 as a possible D gene (6 bases). The CDR3 is made up of 15 amino acids. The ends were cut back, 11 bases at V and 0 bases at J, with 17 bases in the middle. CDR1 is SNHLY and CDR2 is FYNNEI in the germline V gene. Variable domain in full (rest from reference TRBV2 and TRBJ2-1): EPEVTQTPSHQVTQMGQEVILRCVPISNHLYFYWYRQILGQKVEFLVSFYNNEISEKSEIFDDQFSVERPDGSNFTLKIRSTKLEDSAMYFCASQRWGDSYNEQFFGPGTRLTVL.

The chain recombines TRBV7-9 with TRBJ1-2, with a possible D match to TRBD1 (5 bases). The CDR3 covers 15 residues. Germline loops: CDR1 SEHNR, CDR2 FQNEAQ (reference sequence). Trimming removed 0 bases at V and 2 bases at J, with 10 bases between. CDR3 sequence reads: CASSLARGGNYGYTF. The CDR3 coding sequence is TGTGCCAGCAGCTTAGCCCGCGGGGGGAACTATGGCTACACCTTC.